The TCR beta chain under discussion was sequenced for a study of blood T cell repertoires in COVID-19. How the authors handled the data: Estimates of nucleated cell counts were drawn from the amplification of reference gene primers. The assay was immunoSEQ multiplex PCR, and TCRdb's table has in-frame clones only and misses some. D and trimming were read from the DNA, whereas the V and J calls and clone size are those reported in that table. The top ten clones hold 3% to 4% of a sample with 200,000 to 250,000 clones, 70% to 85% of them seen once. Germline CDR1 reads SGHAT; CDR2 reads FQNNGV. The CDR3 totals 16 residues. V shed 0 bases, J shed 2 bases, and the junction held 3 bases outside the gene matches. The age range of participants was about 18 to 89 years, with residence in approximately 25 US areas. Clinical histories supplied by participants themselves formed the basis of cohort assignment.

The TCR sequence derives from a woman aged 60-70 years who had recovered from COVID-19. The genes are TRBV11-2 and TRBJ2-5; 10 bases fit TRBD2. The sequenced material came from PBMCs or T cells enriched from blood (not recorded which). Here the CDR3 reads CASSLDYSGGQETQYF. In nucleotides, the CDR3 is TGTGCCAGCAGCTTAGATTATAGCGGGGGGCAAGAGACCCAGTACTTC.